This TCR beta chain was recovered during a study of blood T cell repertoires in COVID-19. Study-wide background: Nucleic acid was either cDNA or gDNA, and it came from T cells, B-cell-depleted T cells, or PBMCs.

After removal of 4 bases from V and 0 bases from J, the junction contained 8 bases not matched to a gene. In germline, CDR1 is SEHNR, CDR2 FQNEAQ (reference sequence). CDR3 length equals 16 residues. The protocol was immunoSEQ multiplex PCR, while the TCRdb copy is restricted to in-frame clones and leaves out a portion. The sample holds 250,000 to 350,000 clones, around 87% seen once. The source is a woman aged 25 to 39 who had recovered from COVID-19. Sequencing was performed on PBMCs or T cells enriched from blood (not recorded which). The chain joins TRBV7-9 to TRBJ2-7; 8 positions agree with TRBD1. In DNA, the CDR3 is TGTGCCAGCAGCTCCACCAGGGGGCTTTACTCCTACGAGCAGTACTTC. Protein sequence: CASSSTRGLYSYEQYF.